Shown below are 22 T cell receptor beta chains from a single sample sequenced in a study of regulatory T cells in long-lasting Graves disease (dated by TCRdb to the early 2020s). Receptor amplification or capture employed multiplex PCR. TCRdb names Illumina HiSeq 4000 as the instrument used. TCR beta libraries were built with iRepertoire HTBI primers and Arm-PCR amplification of CDR3 regions. TCRdb passed the public sequencing reads through fastp at Q25 and MiXCR, retaining productive beta sequences. Each entry merges the rows of one CDR3 protein and shows their most common DNA and genes. The sample table lists around 470,000 distinct CDR3 sequences, approximately 15% of them with a count of one. The ten largest clones capture approximately 15% of the sample. The meaning of the sample's time point label: newly diagnosed GD, antithyroid drugs for less than 3 months. RNA was extracted from PBMCs in TRIzol for both TCR sequencing and RNA sequencing.

These data also featured in a second study, about T cells in Graves' hyperthyroidism and ophthalmopathy.

Sequencing used peripheral blood mononuclear cells (PBMCs), obtained at new diagnosis, from a patient treated with antithyroid drugs. All receptors come from a woman aged 45 to 65 with Graves disease. Donor details come from another sample of the same person, matched by shared clones.

This clonotype was recorded many times. This chain connects TRBV28 to TRBJ2-7; 10 nucleotides match TRBD2. Germline V CDR1 and CDR2: MDHEN, SYDVKM. The CDR3 sequence is 15 residues long. Germline trimming cut 6 bases from V and 2 bases from J; bases unmatched to any gene: 7. The CDR3 loop is CASRETGTSAYEQYF. CDR3 sequence (DNA): TGTGCCAGCAGGGAGACCGGGACTAGCGCCTACGAGCAGTACTTC.

The chain links TRBV28 to TRBJ2-5; no firm D call. Trimming shortened V by 5 bases and J by 3 bases, and 13 bases separated the two germline ends. This CDR3 has 14 amino acids. Germline V lookup: CDR1 MDHEN, CDR2 SYDVKM. The CDR3 DNA reads as TGTGCCAGCAGTGATAGGCTACCCGAAGAGACCCAGTACTTC. Protein product: CASSDRLPEETQYF.

Concerning this clonotype: Being one base from a much bigger clone, this may be a read error. The J gene is TRBJ1-1, the V gene TRBV30; D possibly corresponds to TRBD1 (5 bases). The CDR3 is made up of 12 amino acids. Looked up from germline, CDR1 is GTSNPN and CDR2 is SVGIG (reference sequence). CDR3 sequence (DNA): TGTGTCTGGAGTGTACAGGAGGGAGACGCTTTCTTT. Its protein is CVWSVQEGDAFF.

This clonotype has at least ten counts. The chain has TRBV12-3 or TRBV12-4 and TRBJ1-5, with TRBD1 matching over 10 bases. This CDR3 has 14 amino acids. The trim removed 4 bases at V and 5 bases at J, leaving 2 bases unmatched. In DNA form, the CDR3 reads TGTGCCAGCAGTTGGACAGGGGGGCATCAGCCCCAGCATTTT. Translating gives CASSWTGGHQPQHF.

The rearrangement uses TRBV24-1 and TRBJ2-5; possibly TRBD1 for D (6 bases). CDR1 is KGHDR and CDR2 is SFDVKD in the germline V gene. V lost 7 bases, J lost 1 base, and 15 bases lay in between. This CDR3 contains 15 residues. The CDR3 reads CATSHTGSGQETQYF. The CDR3 DNA sequence: TGTGCCACCAGCCATACAGGGTCGGGCCAAGAGACCCAGTACTTC.

This clonotype was counted at least ten times. The chain has TRBV28 and TRBJ2-2; TRBD2 aligns across 11 bases. The CDR3 runs to 17 residues. Losses at the gene ends were 8 bases for V and 4 bases for J; bases not matched to a gene: 12. Germline CDR1 and CDR2: MDHEN and SYDVKM. CDR3 loop: CASGISPGLAVTGELFF. CDR3 sequence (DNA): TGTGCCAGCGGCATTTCTCCGGGACTAGCGGTCACCGGGGAGCTGTTTTTT. The variable domain in full, completed from reference TRBV28 and TRBJ2-2, reads DVKVTQSSRYLVKRTGEKVFLECVQDMDHENMFWYRQDPGLGLRLIYFSYDVKMKEKGDIPEGYSVSREKKERFSLILESASTNQTSMYLCASGISPGLAVTGELFFGEGSRLTVL.

This clonotype has more than one count but fewer than ten. The chain is built from TRBV5-1 and TRBJ2-3; TRBD1 matches at 9 bases. The ends lost 0 bases at V and 2 bases at J; junction bases unmatched: 4. This CDR3 has 16 residues. CDR1 and CDR2 from the germline V gene are SGHRS and YFSETQ. This CDR3 is CASSLGIQGATDTQYF. DNA of the CDR3: TGCGCCAGCAGCTTGGGGATACAGGGGGCCACAGATACGCAGTATTTT.

The chain links TRBV4-2 to TRBJ1-5; D ambiguous. Germline loops: CDR1 LGHNA, CDR2 YNFKEQ. This CDR3 comprises 17 residues. V lost 0 bases and J 1 base, leaving 13 bases between the germline ends. The CDR3 bases are TGTGCCAGCAGCCAAGAGGAATTTGGAGGAAGCAATCAGCCCCAGCATTTT. Translated: CASSQEEFGGSNQPQHF.

In this sample, this clonotype turned up a few times. This rearrangement joins TRBV6-2 or TRBV6-3 to TRBJ1-5, with D possibly being TRBD1 (6 bases). V shed 6 bases and J shed 2 bases, with 11 bases lying between them. The CDR3 extends over 14 amino acids. CDR1 and CDR2 (germline): MNHEY, SVGEGT. The CDR3 DNA follows: TGTGCCAGCAGATTACAGGGAGGCAATCAGCCCCAGCATTTT. Its translation is CASRLQGGNQPQHF.

The rearrangement joins TRBV5-6 to TRBJ1-2, with 7 bases fitting TRBD1. Germline lookup yields CDR1 SGHDT and CDR2 YYEEEE. The J segment lost 1 base and the V segment lost 0 bases, leaving 3 bases of the junction unmatched. The CDR3 is 15 amino acids. CDR3 nucleotides: TGTGCCAGCAGCTTGGGACAGGGAATTAACTATGGCTACACCTTC. This encodes CASSLGQGINYGYTF. The variable domain in full, completed from reference TRBV5-6 and TRBJ1-2, reads DAGVTQSPTHLIKTRGQQVTLRCSPKSGHDTVSWYQQALGQGPQFIFQYYEEEERQRGNFPDRFSGHQFPNYSSELNVNALLLGDSALYLCASSLGQGINYGYTFGSGTRLTVV.

This clonotype was seen at least ten times. The chain couples TRBV2 to TRBJ2-3; D is possibly TRBD2 (6 bases). V lost 6 bases and J lost 0, with 16 bases in between. The germline gives CDR1 SNHLY, CDR2 FYNNEI. CDR3 length equals 16 residues. CDR3 residues: CASSPQLASSTDTQYF. The DNA of the CDR3 is TGTGCCAGCAGCCCCCAGCTAGCGTCTAGCACAGATACGCAGTATTTT.

This clonotype was recorded many times. J is TRBJ2-1 and V is TRBV7-3; 11 bases match TRBD2. From germline, CDR1 is SGHTA and CDR2 FQGTGA. CDR3 size: 15 residues. Germline trimming cut 5 bases from V and 4 bases from J; bases unmatched to any gene: 4. CDR3 residues: CASSHRLAGYNEQFF. In DNA form, the CDR3 reads TGTGCCAGCAGCCACAGACTAGCGGGGTACAATGAGCAGTTCTTC.

In its sample, this clonotype was seen a few times. V is TRBV7-6 and J is TRBJ1-1; TRBD1 matches 8 bases. This CDR3 is 18 amino acids long. CDR1 SGHVS and CDR2 FNYEAQ come from the germline V gene. Trimming took 4 bases from V and 3 from J; bases not matched to a gene: 16. The CDR3 region has the DNA TGTGCCAGCAGCTCGATACTTCCAGGGGGCGATCATCACACTGAAGCTTTCTTT. It is translated as CASSSILPGGDHHTEAFF.

This chain connects TRBV4-1 to TRBJ2-7, with 9 bases fitting TRBD2. The germline V gene has CDR1 MGHRA and CDR2 YSYEKL. There are 14 residues in the CDR3. V shed 1 base, J shed 6 bases, and the junction held 4 bases outside the gene matches. CDR3 sequence (DNA): TGCGCCAGCAGCCAAGGGTTACTAGCGGGCGAGCAGTACTTC. This gives the protein CASSQGLLAGEQYF.

This clonotype was observed at least ten times. This chain's CDR3 is CASSSEVWREQYF. The CDR3 region has the DNA TGTGCCAGCAGTTCGGAAGTATGGCGCGAGCAGTACTTC. The chain recombines TRBV28 with TRBJ2-7; D is undetermined. This CDR3 contains 13 residues. CDR1 and CDR2 from the germline V gene are MDHEN and SYDVKM. Trimming took off 4 bases at V and 6 bases at J, with 13 bases between the two ends.

This clonotype was recorded at least ten times. The chain's CDR3 is CASSLFSGVRYSNQPQHF. The CDR3 nucleotides are TGTGCCAGCAGTTTATTTTCAGGGGTTAGGTATAGCAATCAGCCCCAGCATTTT. The rearrangement links TRBV28 to TRBJ1-5; D is possibly TRBD1 (6 bases). V was shortened by 1 base and J by 0 bases, with 16 bases between the two germline ends. The CDR3 extends over 18 amino acids. The germline CDR1 and CDR2 sequences are MDHEN and SYDVKM. Together with reference TRBV28 and TRBJ1-5, the CDR3 gives the full variable domain: DVKVTQSSRYLVKRTGEKVFLECVQDMDHENMFWYRQDPGLGLRLIYFSYDVKMKEKGDIPEGYSVSREKKERFSLILESASTNQTSMYLCASSLFSGVRYSNQPQHFGDGTRLSIL.

A few counts support this clonotype. CDR3 region: CASSITGEETQYF. In DNA, the CDR3 is TGTGCCAGTAGTATTACCGGGGAAGAGACCCAGTACTTC. The gene calls are TRBV19 and TRBJ2-5, with a possible D match to TRBD2 (5 bases). V lost 3 bases and J lost 3, with 8 bases in between. Germline V gives CDR1 LNHDA, CDR2 SQIVND (reference sequence). This CDR3 has 13 residues.

The gene calls are TRBV30 and TRBJ1-2, with a possible D match to TRBD1 (5 bases). Trimming stripped 5 bases from V and 2 bases from J, with 18 bases between. Germline V gene data show CDR1 as GTSNPN and CDR2 as SVGIG (reference sequence). There are 15 residues in the CDR3. The CDR3 DNA sequence: TGTGCCTGGGGGTATGGGACGTCCCAAAACTATGGCTACACCTTC. Encoded protein: CAWGYGTSQNYGYTF. Full variable domain (missing parts from reference TRBV30 and TRBJ1-2): SQTIHQWPATLVQPVGSPLSLECTVEGTSNPNLYWYRQAAGRGLQLLFYSVGIGQISSEVPQNLSASRPQDRQFILSSKKLLLSDSGFYLCAWGYGTSQNYGYTFGSGTRLTVV.

About this clonotype: A far larger clone is a single base away, which makes a read error likely. The V gene is TRBV2, the J gene TRBJ2-1; D gene ambiguous. The J call may be mistaken, given a closer DNA end match to TRBJ2-5. CDR3 length equals 14 residues. Germline-derived CDR1 and CDR2 are SNHLY and FYNNEI. The CDR3 loop reads CASSQSITKETQYF. The CDR3 region has the DNA TGTGCCAGCAGCCAGTCAATTACAAAGGAGACCCAGTACTTC.

The V call is TRBV7-2, the J call TRBJ2-7; D gene unclear. Germline V gene sequence: CDR1 SGHTA, CDR2 FQGNSA. The V end lost 4 bases, the J end lost 2 bases, and 9 bases lay between the germline ends. CDR3 length: 13 amino acids. CDR3 sequence reads: CASSSWNAYEQYF. The CDR3 DNA sequence: TGTGCCAGCAGCTCCTGGAATGCCTACGAGCAGTACTTC.

This clonotype was seen ten or more times. The chain joins TRBV20-1 to TRBJ1-5; no clear D gene. This CDR3 comprises 12 residues. V lost 0 bases to trimming and J lost 4 bases, with 4 bases between them. CDR1 is DFQATT and CDR2 is SNEGSKA in the germline V gene (reference sequence). In DNA, the CDR3 is TGCAGTGCTAGAGATTGGAATCAGCCCCAGCATTTT. It codes for CSARDWNQPQHF.

A note on this clonotype: The missing conserved phenylalanine or tryptophan at the end of this CDR3 makes a read error likely. This chain joins TRBV20-1 and TRBJ2-4; D perhaps matches TRBD1 (5 bases). The CDR3 consists of 17 residues. Deletions cut 0 bases from V and 2 bases from J, with 17 bases between. The germline V gene has CDR1 DFQATT and CDR2 SNEGSKA (reference sequence). The CDR3 is CSARDRAAPGPKNIQYS. Here the CDR3 DNA reads TGCAGTGCTAGAGATAGGGCCGCCCCAGGGCCCAAAAACATTCAGTACTCC.